This T cell receptor (beta chain) stems from a study of blood T cell repertoires in COVID-19. About the study: The study drew acute and convalescent COVID-19 samples from the United States, Italy and Spain. The cDNA or gDNA used as material had been derived from T cells, B-cell-depleted T cells, or PBMCs.

Trimming took 6 bases from V and 7 from J; bases not matched to a gene: 2. Germline V gene lookup returns CDR1 SNHLY and CDR2 FYNNEI. The CDR3 sequence is 12 residues long. Using immunoSEQ multiplex PCR, the repertoire was profiled, and TCRdb retains in-frame clones only, with some absent. The sample includes about 360,000 clones, roughly 88% of them seen just once. Those enrolled, adults aged 18 to 89 years, came from 25 or so US areas. Sequenced input: PBMCs or T cells enriched from blood (not recorded which). This sequence originates from a middle-aged woman with acute COVID-19. The gene calls are TRBV2 and TRBJ1-4, with 7 bases that match TRBD1. The CDR3 sequence: CASRTGVEKLFF. The CDR3 nucleotides are TGTGCCAGCAGAACAGGGGTTGAAAAACTGTTTTTT. Using reference TRBV2 and TRBJ1-4 for the parts outside the CDR3, the full variable domain is EPEVTQTPSHQVTQMGQEVILRCVPISNHLYFYWYRQILGQKVEFLVSFYNNEISEKSEIFDDQFSVERPDGSNFTLKIRSTKLEDSAMYFCASRTGVEKLFFGSGTQLSVL.